The 4 T cell receptor beta chains in this list originate from one sample, sequenced in a study of T cell responses to AZD1222 COVID-19 vaccine. Here immunoSEQ multiplex PCR was the method, and the copy in TCRdb shows in-frame clones only, minus some. Among around 150,000 clones listed, 80% to 95% were seen once. The sequencing here drew on peripheral blood, taken 28 days after the second AZD1222 dose. The source of these receptors is an adult who received the AZD1222 COVID-19 vaccine.

The chain links TRBV15 to TRBJ1-2; no firm D call. Germline CDR1 reads LNHNV; CDR2 reads YYDKDF (reference sequence). The V and J ends lost 6 bases and 4 bases respectively, with 15 bases between them. The CDR3 length is 14 residues. CDR3 coding DNA: TGTGCCACCAGTCTGAGGTCTCTCCCCTATGGCTACACCTTC. Translated: CATSLRSLPYGYTF.

The rearrangement links TRBV5-6 to TRBJ2-7, with D perhaps TRBD2 (6 bases). V lost 4 bases, J lost 1 base, and 18 bases lay in between. The CDR3 totals 16 residues. CDR1 SGHDT and CDR2 YYEEEE come from the germline V gene. CDR3 region: CASSPPGARGSYEQYF. As DNA, the CDR3 is TGTGCCAGCAGCCCCCCCGGGGCGCGGGGATCCTACGAGCAGTACTTC.

V and J are TRBV24-1 and TRBJ2-1; D is perhaps TRBD1 or TRBD2 (5 bases each). V gave up 4 bases and J gave up 13 bases, with 16 bases separating them. CDR3 length: 13 amino acids. Germline CDR1 is KGHDR and CDR2 is SFDVKD. The chain's CDR3 is CATSEPGTSRQFF. The CDR3 DNA sequence: TGTGCCACCAGTGAACCTGGGACGTCCCGACAGTTCTTC.

This clone was recorded only once. CDR3 bases: TGCGCCAGCAGCTTGGCCGACAGTCGAGATACGCAGTATTTT. This gives the protein CASSLADSRDTQYF. V is TRBV5-1 and J is TRBJ2-3; possibly TRBD1 for D (5 bases). The CDR3 loop spans 14 amino acids. Germline CDR1 reads SGHRS; CDR2 reads YFSETQ. Trimming left V 0 bases short and J 5 bases short, with 10 bases between.